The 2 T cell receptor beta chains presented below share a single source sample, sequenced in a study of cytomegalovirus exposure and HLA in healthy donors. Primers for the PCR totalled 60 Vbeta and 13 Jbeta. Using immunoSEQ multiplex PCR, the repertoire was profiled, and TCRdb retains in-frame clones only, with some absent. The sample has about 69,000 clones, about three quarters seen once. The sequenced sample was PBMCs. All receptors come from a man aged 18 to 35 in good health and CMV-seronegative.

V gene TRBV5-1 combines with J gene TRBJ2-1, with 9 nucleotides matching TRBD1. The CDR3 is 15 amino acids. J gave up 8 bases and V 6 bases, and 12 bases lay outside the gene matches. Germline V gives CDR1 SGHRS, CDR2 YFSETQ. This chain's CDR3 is CASNEAGQGLDEQFF. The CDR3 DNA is TGCGCCAGCAACGAGGCGGGACAGGGCTTGGATGAGCAGTTCTTC.

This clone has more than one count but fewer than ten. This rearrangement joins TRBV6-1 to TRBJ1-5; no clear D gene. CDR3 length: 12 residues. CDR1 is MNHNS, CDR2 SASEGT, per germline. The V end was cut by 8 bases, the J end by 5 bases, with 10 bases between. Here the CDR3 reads CASQEGYQPQHF. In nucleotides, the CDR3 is TGTGCCAGCCAGGAAGGTTATCAGCCCCAGCATTTT.